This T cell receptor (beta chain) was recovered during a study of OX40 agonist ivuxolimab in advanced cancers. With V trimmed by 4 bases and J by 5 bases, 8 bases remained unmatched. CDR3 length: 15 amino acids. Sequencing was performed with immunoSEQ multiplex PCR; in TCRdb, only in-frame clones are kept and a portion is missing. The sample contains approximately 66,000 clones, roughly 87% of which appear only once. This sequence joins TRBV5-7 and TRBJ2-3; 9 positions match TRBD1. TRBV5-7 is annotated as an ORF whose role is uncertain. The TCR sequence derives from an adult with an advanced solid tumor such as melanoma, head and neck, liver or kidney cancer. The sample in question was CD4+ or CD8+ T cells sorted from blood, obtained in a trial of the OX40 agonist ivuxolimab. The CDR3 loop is CASSPNRGQRDTQYF. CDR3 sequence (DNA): TGTGCCAGCAGCCCAAACAGGGGGCAAAGAGATACGCAGTATTTT.